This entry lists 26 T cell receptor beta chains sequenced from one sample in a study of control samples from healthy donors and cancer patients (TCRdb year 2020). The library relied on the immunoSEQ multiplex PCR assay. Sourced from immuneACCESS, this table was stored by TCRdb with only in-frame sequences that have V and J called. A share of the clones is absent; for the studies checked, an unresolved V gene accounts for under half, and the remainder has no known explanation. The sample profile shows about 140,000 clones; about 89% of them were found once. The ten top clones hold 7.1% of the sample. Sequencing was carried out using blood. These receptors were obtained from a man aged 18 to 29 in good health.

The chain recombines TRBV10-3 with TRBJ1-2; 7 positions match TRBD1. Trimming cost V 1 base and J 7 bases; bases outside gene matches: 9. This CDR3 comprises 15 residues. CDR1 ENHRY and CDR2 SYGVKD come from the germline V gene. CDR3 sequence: CAISELGQILPGYTF. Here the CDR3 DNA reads TGTGCCATCAGTGAGTTGGGACAGATCCTCCCTGGCTACACCTTC.

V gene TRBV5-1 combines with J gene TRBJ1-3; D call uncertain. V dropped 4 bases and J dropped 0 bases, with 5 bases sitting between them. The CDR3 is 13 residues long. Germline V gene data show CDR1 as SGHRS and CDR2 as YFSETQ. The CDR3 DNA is TGCGCCAGCAGCCGCGGCTCTGGAAACACCATATATTTT. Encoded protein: CASSRGSGNTIYF.

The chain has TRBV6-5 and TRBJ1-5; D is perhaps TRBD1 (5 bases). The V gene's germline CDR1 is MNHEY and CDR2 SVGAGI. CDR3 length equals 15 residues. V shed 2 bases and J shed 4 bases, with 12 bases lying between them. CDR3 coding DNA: TGTGCCAGCAGTTACAACAGGTCCCCAAATCAGCCCCAGCATTTT. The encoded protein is CASSYNRSPNQPQHF.

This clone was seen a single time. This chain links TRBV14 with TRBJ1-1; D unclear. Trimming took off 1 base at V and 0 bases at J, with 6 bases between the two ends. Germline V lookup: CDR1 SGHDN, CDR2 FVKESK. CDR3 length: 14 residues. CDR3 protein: CASSQVQMNTEAFF. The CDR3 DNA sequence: TGTGCCAGCAGCCAAGTTCAGATGAACACTGAAGCTTTCTTT. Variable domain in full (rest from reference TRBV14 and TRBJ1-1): EAGVTQFPSHSVIEKGQTVTLRCDPISGHDNLYWYRRVMGKEIKFLLHFVKESKQDESGMPNNRFLAERTGGTYSTLKVQPAELEDSGVYFCASSQVQMNTEAFFGQGTRLTVV.

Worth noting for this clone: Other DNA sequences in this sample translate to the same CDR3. DNA of the CDR3: TGTGCCAGCAGCCGAGGACAGGGGTCCTACAATGAGCAGTTCTTC. Its protein product is CASSRGQGSYNEQFF. This chain uses TRBV7-8 with TRBJ2-1; 9 bases line up with TRBD1. V lost 5 bases to trimming and J lost 1 base; unmatched junction nucleotides: 3. CDR1 is SGHVS and CDR2 is FQNEAQ in the germline V gene. The CDR3 sequence is 15 residues long.

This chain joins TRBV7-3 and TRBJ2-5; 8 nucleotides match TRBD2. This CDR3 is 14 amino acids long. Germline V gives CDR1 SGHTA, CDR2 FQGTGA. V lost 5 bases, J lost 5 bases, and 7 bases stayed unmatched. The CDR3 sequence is CASSKGLAGETQYF. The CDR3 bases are TGTGCCAGCAGCAAAGGACTAGCTGGGGAGACCCAGTACTTC.

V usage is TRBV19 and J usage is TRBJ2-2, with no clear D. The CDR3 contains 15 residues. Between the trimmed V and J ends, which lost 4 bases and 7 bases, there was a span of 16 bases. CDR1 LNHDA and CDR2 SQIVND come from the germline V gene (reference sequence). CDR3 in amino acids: CASSNLGFLVGELFF. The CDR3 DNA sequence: TGTGCCAGTAGTAACTTGGGATTTCTTGTCGGGGAGCTGTTTTTT.

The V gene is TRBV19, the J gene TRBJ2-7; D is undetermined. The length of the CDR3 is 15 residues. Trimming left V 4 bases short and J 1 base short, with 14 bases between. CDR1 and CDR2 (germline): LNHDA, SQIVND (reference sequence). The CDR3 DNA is TGTGCCAGTAGTAGGGGTTCGTACAAGTCCTACGAGCAGTACTTC. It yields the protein CASSRGSYKSYEQYF.

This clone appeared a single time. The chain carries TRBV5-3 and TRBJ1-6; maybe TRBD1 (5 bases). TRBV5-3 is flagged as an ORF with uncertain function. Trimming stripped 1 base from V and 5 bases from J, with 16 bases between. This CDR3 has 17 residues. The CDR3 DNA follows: TGTGCCAGAAGCTTGCGTCAGGCTCCGGGGGATAATTCACCCCTCCACTTT. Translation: CARSLRQAPGDNSPLHF.

Here the CDR3 reads CASSSRGGGSYGYTF. The CDR3 DNA reads TGTGCCAGCAGCTCCCGTGGAGGGGGCTCCTATGGCTACACCTTC. The J gene is TRBJ1-2, the V gene TRBV7-9, with TRBD1 identical over 7 bases. The CDR3 covers 15 residues. Germline CDR1 SEHNR, CDR2 FQNEAQ (reference sequence). V was clipped by 4 bases and J by 4 bases; unmatched bases: 9.

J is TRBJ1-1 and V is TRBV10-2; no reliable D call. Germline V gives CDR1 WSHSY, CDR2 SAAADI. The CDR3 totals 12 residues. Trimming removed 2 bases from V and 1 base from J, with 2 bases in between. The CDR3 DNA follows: TGCGCCAGCAGTGAGGCGAACACTGAAGCTTTCTTT. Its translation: CASSEANTEAFF.

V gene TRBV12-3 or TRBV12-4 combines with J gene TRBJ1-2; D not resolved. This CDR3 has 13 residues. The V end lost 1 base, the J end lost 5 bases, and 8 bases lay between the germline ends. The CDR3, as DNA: TGTGCCAGCAGTTTAGGCAGTTGGTATGGCTACACCTTC. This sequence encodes CASSLGSWYGYTF.

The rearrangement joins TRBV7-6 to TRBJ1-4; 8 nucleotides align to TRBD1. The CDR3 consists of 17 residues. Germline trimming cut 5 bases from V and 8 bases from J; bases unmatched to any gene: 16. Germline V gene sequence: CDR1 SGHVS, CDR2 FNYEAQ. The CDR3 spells CASSPSPLGQGEEKLFF. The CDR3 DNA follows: TGTGCCAGCAGCCCATCCCCCCTCGGACAGGGTGAGGAAAAACTGTTTTTT.

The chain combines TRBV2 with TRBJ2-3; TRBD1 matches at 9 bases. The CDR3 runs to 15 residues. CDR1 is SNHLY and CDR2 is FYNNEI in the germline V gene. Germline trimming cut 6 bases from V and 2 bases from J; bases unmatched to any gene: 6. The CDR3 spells CASSPGQGSTDTQYF. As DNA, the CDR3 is TGTGCCAGCAGCCCTGGACAGGGGTCCACAGATACGCAGTATTTT.

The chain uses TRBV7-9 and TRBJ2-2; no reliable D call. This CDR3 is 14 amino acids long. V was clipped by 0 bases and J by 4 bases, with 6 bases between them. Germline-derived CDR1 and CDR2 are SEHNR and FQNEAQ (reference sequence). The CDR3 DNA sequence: TGTGCCAGCAGCTTAGCGCTTGCCACCGGGGAGCTGTTTTTT. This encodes CASSLALATGELFF.

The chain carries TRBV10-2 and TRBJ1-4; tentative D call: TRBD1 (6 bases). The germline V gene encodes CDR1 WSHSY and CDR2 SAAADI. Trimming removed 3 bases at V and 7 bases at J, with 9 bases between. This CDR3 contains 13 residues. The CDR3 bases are TGCGCCAGCAGTGACAGGGGTGTTGAAAAACTGTTTTTT. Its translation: CASSDRGVEKLFF.

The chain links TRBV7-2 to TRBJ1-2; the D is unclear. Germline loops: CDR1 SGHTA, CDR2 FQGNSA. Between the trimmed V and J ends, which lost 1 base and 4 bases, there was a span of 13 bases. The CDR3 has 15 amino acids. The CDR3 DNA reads TGTGCCAGCAGCTTAGGAACATCCCGGACCTATGGCTACACCTTC. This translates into CASSLGTSRTYGYTF.

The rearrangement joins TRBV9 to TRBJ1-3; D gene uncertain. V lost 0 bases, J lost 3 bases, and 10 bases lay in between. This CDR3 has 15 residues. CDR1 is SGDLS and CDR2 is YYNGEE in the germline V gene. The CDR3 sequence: CASSVAGGLGNTIYF. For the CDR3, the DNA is TGTGCCAGCAGCGTAGCTGGTGGCCTTGGAAACACCATATATTTT.

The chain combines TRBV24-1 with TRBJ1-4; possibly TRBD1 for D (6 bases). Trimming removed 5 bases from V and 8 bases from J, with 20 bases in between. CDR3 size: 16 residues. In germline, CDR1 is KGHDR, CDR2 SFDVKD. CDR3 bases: TGTGCCACCAGTGCCTTTATAGCAGGGGAAGGCGAAAAACTGTTTTTT. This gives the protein CATSAFIAGEGEKLFF.

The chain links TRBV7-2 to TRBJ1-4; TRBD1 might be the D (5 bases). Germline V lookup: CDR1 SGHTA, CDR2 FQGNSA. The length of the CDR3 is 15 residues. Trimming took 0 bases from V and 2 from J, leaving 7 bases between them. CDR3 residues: CASSLAGGTNEKLFF. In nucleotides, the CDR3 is TGTGCCAGCAGCTTAGCGGGGGGGACTAATGAAAAACTGTTTTTT.

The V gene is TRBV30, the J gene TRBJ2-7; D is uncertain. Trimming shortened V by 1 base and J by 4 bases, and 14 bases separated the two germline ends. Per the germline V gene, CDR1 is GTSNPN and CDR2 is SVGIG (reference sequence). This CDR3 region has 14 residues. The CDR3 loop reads CAWSGPGYGYEQYF. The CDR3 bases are TGTGCCTGGAGTGGACCGGGTTATGGGTACGAGCAGTACTTC.

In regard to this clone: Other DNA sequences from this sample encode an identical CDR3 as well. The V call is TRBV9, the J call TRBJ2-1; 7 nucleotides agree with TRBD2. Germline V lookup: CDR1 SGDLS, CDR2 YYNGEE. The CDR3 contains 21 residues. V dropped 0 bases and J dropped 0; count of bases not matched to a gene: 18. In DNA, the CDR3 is TGTGCCAGCAGCGTAGGGACTAGTGGGGCGACGCCGATTCCCTCCTACAATGAGCAGTTCTTC. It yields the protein CASSVGTSGATPIPSYNEQFF.

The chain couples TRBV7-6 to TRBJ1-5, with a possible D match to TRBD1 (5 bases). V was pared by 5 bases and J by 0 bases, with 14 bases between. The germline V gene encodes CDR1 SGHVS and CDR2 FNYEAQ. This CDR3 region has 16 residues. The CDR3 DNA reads TGTGCCAGCAGCCGGTTGGGGCCGGATAGCAATCAGCCCCAGCATTTT. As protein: CASSRLGPDSNQPQHF.

Written as DNA, the CDR3 is TGTGCCTGGAGTGTCAAGGGGACTGAAGCTTTCTTT. This encodes CAWSVKGTEAFF. This chain links TRBV30 with TRBJ1-1; perhaps TRBD1 as D (5 bases). Trimming removed 0 bases at V and 5 bases at J, with 7 bases between. Germline-derived CDR1 and CDR2 are GTSNPN and SVGIG (reference sequence). The CDR3 runs 12 residues.

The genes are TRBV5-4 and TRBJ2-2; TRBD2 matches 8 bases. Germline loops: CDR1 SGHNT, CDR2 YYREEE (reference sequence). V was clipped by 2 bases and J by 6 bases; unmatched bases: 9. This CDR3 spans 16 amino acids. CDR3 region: CASSFKTGGPSGELFF. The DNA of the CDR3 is TGTGCCAGCAGCTTTAAGACGGGGGGGCCCTCCGGGGAGCTGTTTTTT.

The DNA for the CDR3 is TGTGCCATCAGTTATGCCGGGACGGATAACAATGAGCAGTTCTTC. Amino acids: CAISYAGTDNNEQFF. V usage is TRBV10-3 and J usage is TRBJ2-1; D may match TRBD1 or TRBD2 (5 bases each). Per germline, CDR1 ENHRY and CDR2 SYGVKD. V dropped 5 bases and J dropped 5 bases, with 16 bases sitting between them. The CDR3 totals 15 residues.